These 18 T cell receptor beta chains share one sample of origin, sequenced in a study of T cell responses to AZD1222 COVID-19 vaccine. The table came from immunoSEQ multiplex PCR; TCRdb's copy has only in-frame clones and leaves some out. The table has 90,000 to 110,000 clones, approximately 87% seen once. The input for sequencing was peripheral blood, taken 28 days after the second AZD1222 dose. The receptors originated from an adult who received the AZD1222 COVID-19 vaccine.

This sequence joins TRBV9 and TRBJ1-1; D uncertain. V lost 4 bases, J lost 5 bases, and 15 bases lay in between. In germline, CDR1 is SGDLS, CDR2 YYNGEE. This CDR3 has 14 residues. CDR3 nucleotide sequence: TGTGCCAGCAGCCCATATCACGCGGGGACTGAAGCTTTCTTT. Its protein is CASSPYHAGTEAFF. Using reference TRBV9 and TRBJ1-1 for the parts outside the CDR3, the full variable domain is DSGVTQTPKHLITATGQRVTLRCSPRSGDLSVYWYQQSLDQGLQFLIQYYNGEERAKGNILERFSAQQFPDLHSELNLSSLELGDSALYFCASSPYHAGTEAFFGQGTRLTVV.

The chain links TRBV6-5 to TRBJ1-3, with TRBD1 as a possible D gene (5 bases). The CDR3 runs to 14 residues. From germline, CDR1 is MNHEY and CDR2 SVGAGI. Trimming shortened V by 7 bases and J by 0 bases, and 10 bases separated the two germline ends. This CDR3 is CASTRQSSGNTIYF. The CDR3 region has the DNA TGTGCCAGCACCAGACAGAGCTCTGGAAACACCATATATTTT.

The chain employs TRBV4-3 and TRBJ2-3, with a tentative D call TRBD2 (5 bases). The length of the CDR3 is 12 residues. The V gene's germline CDR1 is LGHNA and CDR2 YSLEER. V was clipped by 0 bases and J by 13 bases, with 11 bases between them. The CDR3: CASSQDGWEKYF. In DNA form, the CDR3 reads TGCGCCAGCAGCCAAGATGGATGGGAGAAGTATTTT.

The chain combines TRBV27 with TRBJ2-1; TRBD1 aligns across 7 bases. Per the germline V gene, CDR1 is MNHEY and CDR2 is SMNVEV (reference sequence). The length of the CDR3 is 18 residues. V shed 4 bases, J shed 4 bases, and the junction held 16 bases outside the gene matches. CDR3 sequence: CASSSSATGTDPYNEQFF. The CDR3 DNA reads as TGTGCCAGCAGTTCCTCCGCTACCGGGACAGACCCTTACAATGAGCAGTTCTTC.

This chain uses TRBV30 with TRBJ1-2; D is perhaps TRBD1 (5 bases). The V gene lost 4 bases and the J gene lost 4 bases, with 13 bases spanning the gap. Germline V gene data show CDR1 as GTSNPN and CDR2 as SVGIG (reference sequence). The CDR3 runs to 13 residues. The CDR3 DNA reads TGTGCCTGGACCGAGGGGTCGGGCTATGGCTACACCTTC. This encodes CAWTEGSGYGYTF.

In this sample, this clone turned up once. The chain employs TRBV6-5 and TRBJ1-2; TRBD1 agrees at 7 bases. CDR3 length: 13 amino acids. The V gene's germline CDR1 is MNHEY and CDR2 SVGAGI. The J segment lost 6 bases and the V segment lost 6 bases, leaving 7 bases of the junction unmatched. CDR3 nucleotides: TGTGCCAGCAGACCGACAGGGATCCATGGCTACACCTTC. Residues: CASRPTGIHGYTF.

The chain has TRBV6-5 and TRBJ2-7, with 8 bases identical to TRBD1. With 7 bases clipped from V and 7 bases from J, the junction kept 12 bases outside the gene matches. Germline loops: CDR1 MNHEY, CDR2 SVGAGI. The CDR3 contains 14 residues. In DNA form, the CDR3 reads TGTGCCAGCACCGCGGACAGGGTCTATGGGGAGCAGTACTTC. Translating it yields CASTADRVYGEQYF.

The chain employs TRBV4-1 and TRBJ1-2; D unclear. V lost 1 base, J lost 0 bases, and 12 bases lay in between. The CDR3 has 16 amino acids. Per the germline V gene, CDR1 is MGHRA and CDR2 is YSYEKL. The CDR3, as DNA: TGCGCCAGCAGCCAAGTTGGCCAGTCCCCTAACTATGGCTACACCTTC. This sequence encodes CASSQVGQSPNYGYTF.

The chain is built from TRBV11-3 and TRBJ2-7; the D gene is possibly TRBD2 (5 bases). Germline V gives CDR1 SGHNT, CDR2 YENEEA. This CDR3 contains 14 residues. Between the trimmed V and J ends, which lost 5 bases and 2 bases, there was a span of 13 bases. The CDR3 bases are TGTGCCAGCAGCCCCCCGGGGAACCCCTACGAGCAGTACTTC. This gives the protein CASSPPGNPYEQYF.

The chain joins TRBV19 to TRBJ1-2; D gene ambiguous. The V end was cut by 5 bases, the J end by 1 base, with 11 bases between. This CDR3 has 14 amino acids. Germline V gene data show CDR1 as LNHDA and CDR2 as SQIVND (reference sequence). CDR3 residues: CASSWGDLNYGYTF. In DNA form, the CDR3 reads TGTGCCAGTAGTTGGGGTGATCTTAACTATGGCTACACCTTC.

This chain uses TRBV10-3 with TRBJ1-2, with 10 bases that match TRBD1. V shed 8 bases, J shed 3 bases, and the junction held 9 bases outside the gene matches. The CDR3 contains 15 residues. CDR1 is ENHRY and CDR2 is SYGVKD in the germline V gene. CDR3 coding DNA: TGTGCCATCTCAGGAGACAGGGGGCGACACTATGGCTACACCTTC. Amino acid sequence: CAISGDRGRHYGYTF.

J is TRBJ1-2 and V is TRBV2; D perhaps matches TRBD1 (6 bases). CDR1 is SNHLY and CDR2 is FYNNEI in the germline V gene. CDR3 length equals 13 residues. V was cut by 6 bases and J by 4 bases, with 12 bases left in between. The CDR3, as DNA: TGTGCCAGCAGAGAACAGGGCTTCTATGGCTACACCTTC. Translation gives CASREQGFYGYTF.

The V gene is TRBV6-5, the J gene TRBJ2-7; D gene unclear. With 5 bases removed from V and 4 bases from J, the gap between germline ends came to 12 bases. Germline assignment: CDR1 MNHEY and CDR2 SVGAGI. The CDR3 is made up of 13 amino acids. This CDR3 is CASSTAFPYEQYF. The CDR3 nucleotides are TGTGCCAGCAGTACAGCATTCCCTTACGAGCAGTACTTC.

The J gene is TRBJ2-7, the V gene TRBV5-5, with 8 bases that match TRBD2. V was clipped by 4 bases and J by 3 bases; unmatched bases: 9. This CDR3 spans 15 amino acids. The germline gives CDR1 SGHKS, CDR2 YYEKEE (reference sequence). CDR3 in DNA: TGTGCCAGCAGCATCACGGGGGGGCCCAACTACGAGCAGTACTTC. Translating it yields CASSITGGPNYEQYF.

This clone appeared a single time. This chain connects TRBV4-1 to TRBJ2-1, with D tentatively TRBD1 (6 bases). Per germline, CDR1 MGHRA and CDR2 YSYEKL. Trimming took off 1 base at V and 7 bases at J, with 11 bases between the two ends. This CDR3 contains 14 residues. CDR3 sequence (DNA): TGCGCCAGCAGCCAAGGGGTCAGGGGAAATGAGCAGTTCTTC. It is translated as CASSQGVRGNEQFF.

The V and J genes are TRBV6-4 and TRBJ1-1; D gene uncertain. V was clipped by 4 bases and J by 0 bases, with 15 bases between them. This CDR3 has 16 residues. In germline, CDR1 is MRHNA, CDR2 SNTAGT. CDR3 sequence reads: CASSGVDPRMNTEAFF. The DNA of the CDR3 is TGTGCCAGCAGTGGGGTAGATCCCCGAATGAACACTGAAGCTTTCTTT.

This chain uses TRBV7-9 with TRBJ1-1; weak D call: TRBD1 (6 bases). Trimming removed 1 base at V and 9 bases at J, with 15 bases between. This CDR3 has 14 amino acids. CDR1 SEHNR and CDR2 FQNEAQ come from the germline V gene (reference sequence). In DNA form, the CDR3 reads TGTGCCAGCAGCTTAGGCGGGGGCCGGGGGAAAGCTTTCTTT. Translated: CASSLGGGRGKAFF.

The rearrangement joins TRBV18 to TRBJ1-5, with D perhaps matching TRBD1 (5 bases). Germline CDR1 KGHSH, CDR2 LQKENI. CDR3 length: 17 amino acids. V was cut by 0 bases and J by 2 bases, with 14 bases left in between. CDR3 region: CASSPPPVGLGNQPQHF. The CDR3, as DNA: TGTGCCAGCTCACCACCCCCGGTGGGGCTTGGCAATCAGCCCCAGCATTTT.